This T cell receptor beta chain was obtained from a study of blood T cell repertoires in COVID-19. The overall study: The cDNA or gDNA used as material had been derived from T cells, B-cell-depleted T cells, or PBMCs.

Original methodology: For nucleated cells, counts were estimated from reference gene primer amplification. Produced via immunoSEQ multiplex PCR; TCRdb's table is partial and in-frame only. Clone size and the V and J calls come from that table; the DNA yielded D and trimming. The table shows over 55,000 clones, with approximately 77% occurring only once. This clone was detected once. This CDR3 has 15 residues. The germline gives CDR1 LNHDA, CDR2 SQIVND (reference sequence). V gave up 1 base and J gave up 7 bases, with 16 bases separating them. The sequenced sample was peripheral blood. This receptor was obtained from a human donor in a cohort sampled during active COVID-19. This chain links TRBV19 with TRBJ1-2; no clear D gene. CDR3: CASSIGPGSGVGYTF. CDR3 sequence (DNA): TGTGCCAGTAGTATAGGACCAGGTTCTGGCGTTGGCTACACCTTC.